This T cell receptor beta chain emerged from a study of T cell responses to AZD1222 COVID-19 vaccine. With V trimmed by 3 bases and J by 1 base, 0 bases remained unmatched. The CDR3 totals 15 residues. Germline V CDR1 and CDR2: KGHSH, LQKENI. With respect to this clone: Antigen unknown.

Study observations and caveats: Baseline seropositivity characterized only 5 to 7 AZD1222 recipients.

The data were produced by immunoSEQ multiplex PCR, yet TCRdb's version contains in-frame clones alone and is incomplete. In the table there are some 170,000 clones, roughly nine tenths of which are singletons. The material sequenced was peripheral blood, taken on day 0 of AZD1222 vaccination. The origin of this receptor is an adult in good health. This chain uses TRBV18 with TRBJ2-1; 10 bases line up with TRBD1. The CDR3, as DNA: TGTGCCAGCTCACCGGGACAGGGGTCCTACAATGAGCAGTTCTTC. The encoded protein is CASSPGQGSYNEQFF.